Listed below are T cell receptor beta chains from one sample, sequenced in a study of blood T cell repertoires in COVID-19. Libraries were prepared by immunoSEQ multiplex PCR; TCRdb keeps only in-frame clonotypes and omits some of them. There are some 87,000 clones in the sample; around 83% occur only once, and 39% lies in the top ten. What was sequenced was peripheral blood. These TCRs come from a man of 80 years or more with active or convalescent COVID-19. CDR3s include the opening cysteine and the closing phenylalanine or tryptophan. D genes are given only for firm matches. A clone size is listed for some rows: how often the clone was seen (once, few, many), or a class if it is expanded.

>TRBV5-1|once|.|TRBJ2-3
CASSGPEADTQYF
TGCGCCAGCAGTGGACCGGAGGCAGATACGCAGTATTTT
>TRBV5-4|.|.|TRBJ1-1
CASTPGQNTEAFF
TGTGCCAGCACCCCGGGACAGAACACTGAAGCTTTCTTT
>TRBV18|.|.|TRBJ1-1
CASSPTGNTEAFF
TGTGCCAGCTCACCCACGGGGAACACTGAAGCTTTCTTT
>TRBV4-3|.|TRBD2|TRBJ2-1
CASSQGTSGPVVFF
TGCGCCAGCAGCCAAGGGACTAGCGGGCCGGTGGTGTTCTTC
>TRBV6-6|.|.|TRBJ1-5
CASSLHGGGGYNQPQHF
TGTGCCAGCAGTCTACATGGGGGCGGCGGGTACAATCAGCCCCAGCATTTT
>TRBV6-6|.|.|TRBJ1-6
CASSQNRVSSYNSPLHF
TGTGCCAGCAGTCAAAACAGGGTCAGCTCCTATAATTCACCCCTCCACTTT
>TRBV5-4|.|TRBD1|TRBJ2-3
CASSQGQRSTDTQYF
TGTGCCAGCAGCCAGGGACAGCGGAGCACAGATACGCAGTATTTT
>TRBV28|.|.|TRBJ2-4
CASSFPGKNIQYF
TGTGCCAGCAGTTTCCCCGGGAAAAACATTCAGTACTTC
>TRBV5-1|.|TRBD2|TRBJ2-7
CASSTGNPGLAGDEQYF
TGCGCCAGCAGTACTGGTAATCCGGGACTAGCGGGAGACGAGCAGTACTTC
>TRBV5-1|once|.|TRBJ1-4
CASSFSTGINEKLFF
TGCGCCAGCAGCTTTTCGACAGGCATTAATGAAAAACTGTTTTTT
>TRBV19|.|.|TRBJ1-1
CASSTGGGSNTEAFF
TGTGCCAGTAGTACAGGCGGGGGCAGCAACACTGAAGCTTTCTTT
>TRBV30|.|.|TRBJ1-4
CAWSQAGLINEKLFF
TGTGCCTGGAGTCAAGCGGGGTTGATTAATGAAAAACTGTTTTTT
>TRBV28|.|TRBD1|TRBJ1-2
CATDRRLANYGYTF
TGTGCCACGGACAGGAGACTCGCGAACTATGGCTACACCTTC
>TRBV6-5|.|TRBD1|TRBJ1-2
CASRPDRVGGYTF
TGTGCCAGCAGACCGGACAGGGTAGGCGGCTACACCTTC
>TRBV7-6|.|TRBD2|TRBJ2-2
CASSSLTSGSFGELFF
TGTGCCAGCAGCTCGCTAACTAGCGGGAGTTTCGGGGAGCTGTTTTTT
>TRBV7-6|.|.|TRBJ2-5
CASSLRWMVTSNFQETQYF
TGTGCCAGCAGCTTACGCTGGATGGTTACTAGTAATTTCCAAGAGACCCAGTACTTC
>TRBV7-7|.|TRBD2|TRBJ2-5
CASSLAPSGGQETQYF
TGTGCTAGCAGCTTAGCCCCCTCGGGGGGACAAGAGACCCAGTACTTC
>TRBV7-2|.|.|TRBJ2-7
CASSGDSHTYEQYF
TGTGCCAGCAGTGGGGACTCCCATACCTACGAGCAGTACTTC
>TRBV5-6|.|.|TRBJ2-7
CASSFLPTYEQYF
TGTGCCAGCAGCTTTCTGCCTACCTACGAGCAGTACTTC
>TRBV10-1|.|.|TRBJ2-5
CASSENPGVGETQYF
TGCGCCAGCAGTGAAAATCCGGGAGTAGGGGAGACCCAGTACTTC
>TRBV2|.|.|TRBJ2-7
CASSGDSTEQYF
TGTGCCAGCAGTGGAGACAGTACCGAGCAGTACTTC
>TRBV15|.|TRBD1|TRBJ1-1
CATSKPGQGVFEAFF
TGTGCCACCAGCAAGCCGGGACAGGGGGTCTTTGAAGCTTTCTTT
>TRBV11-3|.|.|TRBJ2-7
CASSNQQGREQYF
TGTGCCAGCAGCAACCAACAGGGTCGGGAGCAGTACTTC
>TRBV7-6|.|.|TRBJ2-3
CASSSTEPGGQYF
TGTGCCAGCAGCTCGACAGAGCCCGGGGGGCAGTATTTT
>TRBV23-1|.|.|TRBJ1-5
CASSRQVESNQPQHF
TGCGCCAGCAGCAGACAGGTGGAAAGCAATCAGCCCCAGCATTTT
>TRBV28|.|TRBD1|TRBJ2-5
CASRQSQGARETQYF
TGTGCCAGCAGACAAAGCCAGGGGGCTAGGGAGACCCAGTACTTC
>TRBV30|once|.|TRBJ1-1
CAWTTDAGTEAFF
TGTGCCTGGACCACGGACGCGGGCACTGAAGCTTTCTTT
>TRBV7-9|large|TRBD2|TRBJ2-7
CASSLRGGYEQYF
TGTGCCAGCAGCTTAAGGGGAGGGTACGAGCAGTACTTC
>TRBV7-2|few|TRBD2|TRBJ2-1
CASSLGGSGDNEQFF
TGTGCCAGCAGCTTAGGCGGGAGTGGCGACAATGAGCAGTTCTTC
>TRBV5-8|.|.|TRBJ2-5
CASTQGIRGIQETQYF
TGTGCCAGCACCCAAGGGATCAGGGGAATCCAAGAGACCCAGTACTTC
>TRBV7-8|.|TRBD2|TRBJ2-7
CASSPGLADLYEQYF
TGTGCCAGCAGCCCGGGACTAGCGGATCTCTACGAGCAGTACTTC
>TRBV21-1|.|.|TRBJ1-1
CASSKQANTEAFF
TGTGCCAGCAGCAAGCAGGCGAACACTGAAGCTTTCTTT
>TRBV25-1|.|.|TRBJ2-2
CASSEGGGNTGELFF
TGTGCCAGCAGTGAGGGGGGAGGGAACACCGGGGAGCTGTTTTTT
>TRBV12-3/TRBV12-4|many|.|TRBJ1-2
CASSPTLGYTF
TGTGCCAGCAGTCCGACTCTTGGCTACACCTTC
>TRBV28|.|TRBD1|TRBJ1-5
CASSEPGGQPQHF
TGTGCCAGCAGTGAACCAGGGGGTCAGCCCCAGCATTTT
>TRBV18|once|.|TRBJ2-5
CASSPPNREQETQYF
TGTGCCAGCTCACCACCCAACAGGGAACAAGAGACCCAGTACTTC
>TRBV5-1|.|.|TRBJ1-1
CASRWGPNTEAFF
TGCGCCAGCAGGTGGGGCCCCAACACTGAAGCTTTCTTT
>TRBV7-9|once|.|TRBJ1-2
CASSPRGFGGGYTF
TGTGCCAGCAGCCCGCGGGGTTTCGGGGGAGGCTACACCTTC
>TRBV11-2|.|TRBD1|TRBJ1-1
CASSPEDREAFF
TGTGCCAGCAGCCCTGAGGACAGGGAAGCTTTCTTT
>TRBV7-2|.|.|TRBJ2-3
CASSLAPDLLVSDTQYF
TGTGCCAGCAGCTTAGCCCCTGACTTGTTGGTTTCAGATACGCAGTATTTT
>TRBV19|.|TRBD1|TRBJ1-5
CASSTGTGGQPQHF
TGTGCCAGTAGTACCGGGACAGGGGGACAGCCCCAGCATTTT
>TRBV5-1|.|.|TRBJ2-7
CASDPGGRVNEQYF
TGCGCCAGCGATCCTGGGGGCCGGGTCAACGAGCAGTACTTC
>TRBV2|.|.|TRBJ2-5
CASSVLETQYF
TGTGCCAGCAGTGTACTGGAGACCCAGTACTTC
>TRBV6-5|.|.|TRBJ1-1
CASRRATGFNTEAFF
TGTGCCAGCAGAAGAGCCACAGGGTTCAACACTGAAGCTTTCTTT
>TRBV18|.|.|TRBJ2-1
CASSPPQGQSSYNEQFF
TGTGCCAGCTCACCGCCACAGGGACAAAGCTCCTACAATGAGCAGTTCTTC
>TRBV5-5|.|.|TRBJ1-2
CASSAGGTINYGYTF
TGTGCCAGCTCGGCCGGAGGGACTATTAACTATGGCTACACCTTC
>TRBV6-2/TRBV6-3|.|.|TRBJ2-7
CASSYSYRDPENEQYF
TGTGCCAGCAGTTACTCCTACAGAGACCCCGAGAACGAGCAGTACTTC
>TRBV28|.|.|TRBJ1-5
CASSKLRTVDQPQHF
TGTGCCAGCAGCAAGCTCCGGACAGTGGATCAGCCCCAGCATTTT
>TRBV19|.|.|TRBJ1-1
CASSSSRARQRNTEAFF
TGTGCCAGTAGTTCGTCCAGGGCCAGACAAAGGAACACTGAAGCTTTCTTT
>TRBV3-1/TRBV3-2|.|TRBD2|TRBJ2-2
CASSPLAGGPIGELFF
TGTGCCAGCAGCCCTTTAGCGGGAGGGCCAATCGGGGAGCTGTTTTTT
>TRBV18|.|TRBD1|TRBJ2-3
CASSPGQPDTQYF
TGCGCCAGCTCACCGGGACAGCCAGATACGCAGTATTTT
>TRBV12-3/TRBV12-4|.|.|TRBJ2-5
CASTSSPGTQYF
TGTGCCAGCACCTCCTCCCCCGGGACCCAGTACTTC
>TRBV6-2/TRBV6-3|.|.|TRBJ2-4
CASSNLPRTAKYF
TGTGCCAGCAGTAATCTCCCTCGGACAGCCAAGTACTTC